The TCR beta chain described here comes from a study of blood T cell repertoires in COVID-19. At the level of the study: The analysed material was cDNA or gDNA that came from T cells, B-cell-depleted T cells, or PBMCs.

This clone was observed once. Germline CDR1 and CDR2: DFQATT and SNEGSKA (reference sequence). The ends were cut back, 2 bases at V and 7 bases at J, with 8 bases in the middle. The CDR3 is 11 amino acids. Libraries were prepared by immunoSEQ multiplex PCR; TCRdb keeps only in-frame clonotypes and omits some of them. The sample holds about 150,000 clones; around 90% are singletons and the top ten take about 2.8%. This receptor was taken from a man in his sixties with acute or convalescent COVID-19. V gene TRBV20-1 combines with J gene TRBJ1-2; D call uncertain. The sample comprised peripheral blood. The CDR3 DNA sequence: TGCAGTGCTAGATACACCGCTGGCTACACCTTC. As protein: CSARYTAGYTF.